This T cell receptor beta chain comes out of a study of cytomegalovirus exposure and HLA in healthy donors. Turning to the study itself: Earlier sequencing of about 179 million T cells yielded fewer than 140 million unique TCR beta sequences.

The V gene's germline CDR1 is SNHLY and CDR2 FYNNEI. This CDR3 region has 14 residues. As concerns this clone: What it recognizes is unknown. A read error may account for a junction end that differs from germline.

Study results and caveats: Reportedly, TCR beta sequences accurately predicted HLA-A and HLA-B alleles in most subjects. Usually a TCR sequence was rare, but some public TCRs were found in many donors. Later analysis placed DRB1 highest and HLA-C lowest in TCR association rates, which differed by HLA locus.

In the PCR, 60 Vbeta and 13 Jbeta primers were used. TCRdb's table, derived via immunoSEQ multiplex PCR, lists solely in-frame clones and lacks some. The sample records roughly 150,000 clones, 75% to 90% being singletons. V gene TRBV2 combines with J gene TRBJ1-5, with unresolved D. Material for sequencing was PBMCs. This TCR was sampled from a woman between 18 and 29 years old in good health and CMV-seronegative. CDR3: CASSEVVSNQPQHF. The CDR3 coding sequence is TGTGCCAGCAGCGAAGTAGTTAGCAATCAGCCCCAGCATTTT. The full variable domain, completed using reference TRBV2 and TRBJ1-5, is EPEVTQTPSHQVTQMGQEVILRCVPISNHLYFYWYRQILGQKVEFLVSFYNNEISEKSEIFDDQFSVERPDGSNFTLKIRSTKLEDSAMYFCASSEVVSNQPQHFGDGTRLSIL.